Listed below are T cell receptor beta chains from one sample, sequenced in a study of shared clonotypes between healthy human individuals. Method: immunoSEQ multiplex PCR; TCRdb's copy keeps in-frame clones and lacks some. Of approximately 1.1 million clones listed, 75% to 85% are singletons. The sequenced sample was memory CD4+ T cells from PBMCs. The receptors derive from a man between 18 and 35 years old in good health. Some clones in this sample may be carry-over from other donors' samples. CDR3s include the opening cysteine and the closing phenylalanine or tryptophan. The D gene is left open where the match is weak. For some rows the clone size is stated as once, few or many, or as a class when expanded; others skip it.

V gene	D gene	J gene	clone size	CDR3 DNA	CDR3 protein
TRBV29-1	NA	TRBJ1-1	NA	TGCAGCGTTTCCCAGGGGAACACTGAAGCTTTCTTT	CSVSQGNTEAFF
TRBV28	NA	TRBJ2-7	NA	TGTGCCAGCAGTTTATGGGGGACCGCCGACGAGCAGTACTTC	CASSLWGTADEQYF
TRBV15	NA	TRBJ2-6	NA	TGTGCCACCAGCAGGGAAATCGGGGACGGTGGGGCCAACGTCCTGACTTTC	CATSREIGDGGANVLTF
TRBV19	TRBD1	TRBJ1-4	NA	TGTGCCAGTAGGGACAGGGAGGAAAAACTGTTTTTT	CASRDREEKLFF
TRBV5-1	NA	TRBJ2-3	NA	TGCGCCAGCAGCATAACTAGTGATAACAGAGATACGCAGTATTTT	CASSITSDNRDTQYF
TRBV28	TRBD1	TRBJ1-5	NA	TGTGCCAGCCGACAGGGAGATCAGCCCCAGCATTTT	CASRQGDQPQHF
TRBV7-3	NA	TRBJ1-1	NA	TGTGCCAGCAGCTTGGAGAACTCAGGGAACACTGAAGCTTTCTTT	CASSLENSGNTEAFF
TRBV28	TRBD1	TRBJ1-4	NA	TGTGCCAGCAGTTTATCCCCTGGGACAGGAGATGGTAATGAAAAACTGTTTTTT	CASSLSPGTGDGNEKLFF
TRBV5-1	NA	TRBJ1-1	NA	TGCGCCAGCAGCTTGGCCCCAAGGACAGACAACACTGAAGCTTTCTTT	CASSLAPRTDNTEAFF
TRBV5-1	NA	TRBJ1-3	NA	TGCGCCAGCAGCTTCGGCAGCCCGGCTGGAAACACCATATATTTT	CASSFGSPAGNTIYF
TRBV5-1	NA	TRBJ2-5	NA	TGCGCCAGCCTCCAGGAGGGGGAGACCCAGTACTTC	CASLQEGETQYF
TRBV30	NA	TRBJ2-1	NA	TGTGCCTGGACTAACTACAATGAGCAGTTCTTC	CAWTNYNEQFF
TRBV28	NA	TRBJ2-7	NA	TGTGCCAGCGGGCCTAAACCCTACGAGCAGTACTTC	CASGPKPYEQYF
TRBV18	NA	TRBJ2-7	NA	TGTGCCAGCTCACCACTTAAGATCCGGACAGATTCCTACGAGCAGTACTTC	CASSPLKIRTDSYEQYF
TRBV20-1	NA	TRBJ1-2	NA	TGCAGTGCACCTCCCGAGTATGGCTACACCTTC	CSAPPEYGYTF
TRBV5-4	NA	TRBJ1-4	NA	TGTGCCAGCAGCCTTAGACAAGTTAATGAAAAACTGTTTTTT	CASSLRQVNEKLFF
TRBV19	NA	TRBJ1-1	NA	TGTGCCAGTCGGACGGCCCCCTACGGCACTGAAGCTTTCTTT	CASRTAPYGTEAFF
TRBV7-3	NA	TRBJ2-3	NA	TGTGCCAGCAGCTCAGTCGGACCTGGGGATACGCAGTATTTT	CASSSVGPGDTQYF
TRBV28	NA	TRBJ2-6	NA	TGTGCCAGCAAGGGGGGGTCCTCTGGGGCCAACGTCCTGACTTTC	CASKGGSSGANVLTF
TRBV19	NA	TRBJ2-2	NA	TGTGCCAGTAGTACCCTTCGGGGAAGGGGAAACACCGGGGAGCTGTTTTTT	CASSTLRGRGNTGELFF
TRBV15	NA	TRBJ1-5	NA	TGTGCCACCAGCAGAGAGGGATTGAGCAATCAGCCCCAGCATTTT	CATSREGLSNQPQHF
TRBV6-1	TRBD1	TRBJ2-7	NA	TGTGCCAGCAGTGCCGGGACAGGGCGTTTCTACGAGCAGTACTTC	CASSAGTGRFYEQYF
TRBV5-4	NA	TRBJ2-3	few	TGTGCCAGCAGCTTGTGGGCCGAGGGAAGCACAGATACGCAGTATTTT	CASSLWAEGSTDTQYF
TRBV5-1	NA	TRBJ2-5	NA	TGCGCCAGCAGCTTGACGGGTAACCAAGAGACCCAGTACTTC	CASSLTGNQETQYF
TRBV25-1	TRBD2	TRBJ2-1	NA	TGTGCCAGCAGTGAATTGGGACTACAGTACAATGAGCAGTTCTTC	CASSELGLQYNEQFF
TRBV7-6	TRBD2	TRBJ2-7	NA	TGTGCCAGCAGCTTAGAGGCTAGCGGGAGGTCCTACGAGCAGTACTTC	CASSLEASGRSYEQYF
TRBV9	NA	TRBJ2-5	NA	TGTGCCAGCAGCGTATCTACGGGCCAAGAGACCCAGTACTTC	CASSVSTGQETQYF
TRBV18	NA	TRBJ1-1	few	TGTGCCAGCTCACCATCAACTGAAGCTTTCTTT	CASSPSTEAFF
TRBV4-2	NA	TRBJ1-4	NA	TGTGCCAGCAGCCAAGCTGGCAGGGCCCGTAATGAAAAACTGTTTTTT	CASSQAGRARNEKLFF
TRBV5-6	TRBD1	TRBJ1-2	NA	TGTGCCAGCAGCCTTGGACAGGGCAACTATGGCTACACCTTC	CASSLGQGNYGYTF
TRBV5-1	TRBD2	TRBJ2-3	NA	TGCGCCAGCAGCTTGTTTGGGCTAGCGGGCCAGACAGATACGCAGTATTTT	CASSLFGLAGQTDTQYF
TRBV4-3	TRBD2	TRBJ2-7	NA	TGCGCCAGCAGCCAAGAGTGGCTTACGGGAGGCGCGCCCTACGAGCAGTACTTC	CASSQEWLTGGAPYEQYF
TRBV12-5	NA	TRBJ2-7	NA	TGTGCTAGTGGATTAGCCCCCGGAGGCGAGCAGTACTTC	CASGLAPGGEQYF
TRBV11-2	NA	TRBJ2-4	NA	TGTGCCAGCAGCTCCGGGGTAGCCAAAAACATTCAGTACTTC	CASSSGVAKNIQYF
TRBV5-6	NA	TRBJ2-7	once	TGTGCCAGCAGCCTATTCGCCGGGGGATACGAGCAGTACTTC	CASSLFAGGYEQYF
TRBV6-5	NA	TRBJ2-7	NA	TGTGCCAGCAGTTACGCAGGCCATCTACGATCTGAGCAGTACTTC	CASSYAGHLRSEQYF
TRBV28	NA	TRBJ2-1	NA	TGTGCCAGCAGGAGTCTCGGGCAGGGCTCCTACAATGAGCAGTTCTTC	CASRSLGQGSYNEQFF